Detailed here is one TCR beta chain. The data stem from a study of CD8+ T cells in alopecia areata. Germline-derived CDR1 and CDR2 are GTSNPN and SVGIG (reference sequence). The CDR3 has 14 amino acids. V gave up 3 bases and J gave up 7 bases, with 18 bases separating them. TCR sequencing used cDNA made by reverse transcription of extracted RNA. Here immunoSEQ multiplex PCR was the method, and the copy in TCRdb shows in-frame clones only, minus some. The sample records some 170,000 clones, approximately 55% being singletons. Regarding treatment: oral pan-JAK inhibitor, 5-10 mg twice daily. The origin of this receptor is a human donor with alopecia areata. V gene TRBV30 combines with J gene TRBJ1-1, with D possibly being TRBD1 (5 bases). The sequencing used CD8+ T cells sorted from blood, collected at week 24, from a patient treated with tofacitinib. The CDR3 region is CAWSLTDLGDEAFF. DNA for the CDR3: TGTGCCTGGAGCCTGACGGACTTGGGGGATGAAGCTTTCTTT.